The 5 T cell receptor beta chains given below trace back to one sample, sequenced in a study of vaccination effects on CD4 cells after COVID-19. These receptors lack a known antigen. Clones were sequenced by immunoSEQ multiplex PCR, and TCRdb holds only the in-frame ones, with some missing. The table has around 47,000 clones, approximately 77% seen once. Cells that had been cultured for roughly 9 days were the source of isolated CD4+ T cells. Each participant was administered two doses of either the BNT162b2 or the mRNA-1273 vaccine. The starting material was CD4+ T cells from PBMCs cultured without peptide, obtained after COVID-19 vaccination. These receptors were taken from a human donor who received a COVID-19 vaccine.

The chain carries TRBV10-3 and TRBJ1-4, with TRBD1 identical over 7 bases. The CDR3 has 14 residues. CDR1 and CDR2 (germline): ENHRY, SYGVKD. V shed 4 bases, J shed 2 bases, and the junction held 1 base outside the gene matches. The CDR3 DNA reads as TGTGCCATCAGTGGGGGACAGACTAATGAAAAACTGTTTTTT. This codes for CAISGGQTNEKLFF.

This chain uses TRBV9 with TRBJ2-7, with TRBD2 matching 8 bases. Unmatched junction bases numbered 2, after V lost 0 bases and J lost 6 bases. The CDR3 loop spans 13 amino acids. Germline V lookup: CDR1 SGDLS, CDR2 YYNGEE. The CDR3 loop reads CASSVAGGLEQYF. The CDR3 region has the DNA TGTGCCAGCAGCGTAGCGGGAGGGCTCGAGCAGTACTTC.

This clone has a handful of counts. The CDR3 DNA reads as TGCGCCAGCAGCTCGACCGATAACTATGGCTACACCTTC. Protein sequence: CASSSTDNYGYTF. The chain links TRBV5-1 to TRBJ1-2; D is unresolved. The CDR3 totals 13 residues. Trimming shortened V by 3 bases and J by 1 base, and 7 bases separated the two germline ends. Germline lookup yields CDR1 SGHRS and CDR2 YFSETQ. Complete variable domain (other parts from reference TRBV5-1 and TRBJ1-2): KAGVTQTPRYLIKTRGQQVTLSCSPISGHRSVSWYQQTPGQGLQFLFEYFSETQRNKGNFPGRFSGRQFSNSRSEMNVSTLELGDSALYLCASSSTDNYGYTFGSGTRLTVV.

The chain couples TRBV4-1 to TRBJ1-1; D uncertain. CDR1 is MGHRA and CDR2 is YSYEKL in the germline V gene. V was shortened by 0 bases and J by 4 bases, with 12 bases between the two germline ends. This CDR3 region has 15 residues. The CDR3 loop reads CASSQDGRLVTEAFF. CDR3 in DNA: TGCGCCAGCAGCCAAGACGGTCGGTTGGTCACTGAAGCTTTCTTT.

The chain is built from TRBV6-2 or TRBV6-3 and TRBJ1-5; possibly TRBD1 for D (5 bases). The V end lost 4 bases, the J end lost 3 bases, and 10 bases lay between the germline ends. There are 14 residues in the CDR3. Germline V gene sequence: CDR1 MNHEY, CDR2 SVGEGT. DNA for the CDR3: TGTGCCAGCAGTTGGCACAGGACCAATCAGCCCCAGCATTTT. This codes for CASSWHRTNQPQHF.